The source of this T cell receptor beta chain is a study of OX40 agonist ivuxolimab in advanced cancers. Overall study findings and caveats: Expanded clones were, on average, more numerous among CD8+ T cells than CD4+. Some nonresponders also had low normalized T-cell clonal expansion.

Data came from immunoSEQ multiplex PCR; TCRdb stores just in-frame clones and leaves some out. The table shows around 65,000 clones, with 92% occurring only once. With regard to this clone: What it binds is not known.

CDR3 length: 15 amino acids. The rearrangement links TRBV21-1 to TRBJ1-1. TRBV21-1 is tagged as a pseudogene. Sequences were derived from CD4+ or CD8+ T cells sorted from blood, sampled in a trial of the OX40 agonist ivuxolimab. The clonotype comes from an adult with an advanced solid tumor such as melanoma, head and neck, liver or kidney cancer. CDR3 DNA sequence: TGTGCCAGCAGCAAACGAACAGGATCGGGGACTGAAGCTTTCTTT. It codes for CASSKRTGSGTEAFF.